The T cell receptor beta chain under discussion was sequenced for a study of blood T cell repertoires in COVID-19. Study at large: T cells, B-cell-depleted T cells, or PBMCs supplied cDNA or gDNA.

Per the study methods: Counts of nucleated cells, estimated from reference gene primer amplification, were obtained. The assay was immunoSEQ multiplex PCR, and TCRdb's table has in-frame clones only and misses some. That table gives V, J and clone size, and the DNA gave D and trimming. The sample includes tens of thousands of clones, 70% to 80% of them seen just once. After removal of 4 bases from V and 3 bases from J, the junction contained 6 bases not matched to a gene. The CDR3 covers 16 residues. Germline values: CDR1 WSHSY, CDR2 SAAADI. The sequenced material came from peripheral blood. The J gene is TRBJ2-3, the V gene TRBV10-2, with 11 bases lining up with TRBD2. The clonotype comes from a human donor in a cohort sampled during active COVID-19. The CDR3 spells CASSVLAGGPTDTQYF. Written as DNA, the CDR3 is TGCGCCAGCAGTGTGCTAGCGGGGGGACCTACAGATACGCAGTATTTT.